The 22 T cell receptor beta chains listed next were all sequenced from one sample in a study of blood T cell dynamics during melanoma immunotherapy. Time point given: week 3, after first cycle of checkpoint inhibitor. Using immunoSEQ multiplex PCR, the repertoire was profiled, and TCRdb retains in-frame clones only, with some absent. The profile shows some 600 clones, around 68% of them singletons. The sample was central memory CD8+ T cells from blood, taken from a patient treated with checkpoint blockade. The receptors originated from a human donor with melanoma.

DNA of the CDR3: TGTGCCAGCAGTGTTGGGGGATTTATGAACACTGAAGCTTTCTTT. Its translation: CASSVGGFMNTEAFF. V and J are TRBV2 and TRBJ1-1; tentative D call: TRBD1 (5 bases). The CDR3 has 15 amino acids. The germline V and J ends were trimmed by 4 bases and 0 bases, with 12 bases remaining between them. Looked up from germline, CDR1 is SNHLY and CDR2 is FYNNEI.

The rearrangement joins TRBV5-6 to TRBJ1-2, with a weak D call TRBD1 (6 bases). V was trimmed by 3 bases and J by 2 bases, leaving 8 bases between them. The V gene's germline CDR1 is SGHDT and CDR2 YYEEEE. The CDR3 sequence is 13 residues long. Here the CDR3 reads CASSSGQNYGYTF. For the CDR3, the DNA is TGTGCCAGCAGCTCAGGACAGAACTATGGCTACACCTTC.

The chain uses TRBV19 and TRBJ2-1; D gene uncertain. Germline V lookup: CDR1 LNHDA, CDR2 SQIVND (reference sequence). This CDR3 has 15 amino acids. V was cut by 1 base and J by 0 bases, with 7 bases left in between. CDR3 bases: TGTGCCAGTAGTATAGCCGAGGACTCCTACAATGAGCAGTTCTTC. Translation: CASSIAEDSYNEQFF. Complete variable domain (other parts from reference TRBV19 and TRBJ2-1): DGGITQSPKYLFRKEGQNVTLSCEQNLNHDAMYWYRQDPGQGLRLIYYSQIVNDFQKGDIAEGYSVSREKKESFPLTVTSAQKNPTAFYLCASSIAEDSYNEQFFGPGTRLTVL.

This clone has just one count. The V and J genes are TRBV28 and TRBJ2-7, with 11 nucleotides matching TRBD2. Germline V gene data show CDR1 as MDHEN and CDR2 as SYDVKM. The CDR3 is made up of 18 amino acids. Losses at the gene ends were 2 bases for V and 0 bases for J; bases not matched to a gene: 9. DNA for the CDR3: TGTGCCAGCAGTTTACAGTGGACTAGCGGGTGGAGCTCCTACGAGCAGTACTTC. This encodes CASSLQWTSGWSSYEQYF.

V usage is TRBV7-6 and J usage is TRBJ1-5; tentative D call: TRBD1 (6 bases). Looked up from germline, CDR1 is SGHVS and CDR2 is FNYEAQ. Deletions cut 5 bases from V and 5 bases from J, with 16 bases between. The CDR3 spans 15 residues. For the CDR3, the DNA is TGTGCCAGCAGCCCAGGGGACCGGGCCCATCAGCCCCAGCATTTT. This gives the protein CASSPGDRAHQPQHF. Drawing the rest from reference TRBV7-6 and TRBJ1-5, the complete variable domain is GAGVSQSPRYKVTKRGQDVALRCDPISGHVSLYWYRQALGQGPEFLTYFNYEAQQDKSGLPNDRFSAERPEGSISTLTIQRTEQRDSAMYRCASSPGDRAHQPQHFGDGTRLSIL.

This sequence joins TRBV28 and TRBJ2-2; perhaps TRBD1 as D (5 bases). Trimming stripped 3 bases from V and 6 bases from J, with 5 bases between. From germline, CDR1 is MDHEN and CDR2 SYDVKM. The CDR3 totals 12 residues. The CDR3 DNA follows: TGTGCCAGCAGTTTGGGGCCCGGGGAGCTGTTTTTT. The encoded protein is CASSLGPGELFF.

This clone turned up a few times. V and J are TRBV7-9 and TRBJ1-5; 8 bases align to TRBD1. V gave up 5 bases and J gave up 7 bases; unmatched junction bases: 7. Germline V CDR1 and CDR2: SEHNR, FQNEAQ (reference sequence). The CDR3 covers 14 residues. The chain's CDR3 is CASSAQGAGQPQHF. The CDR3 region has the DNA TGTGCCAGCAGCGCTCAGGGGGCGGGCCAGCCCCAGCATTTT.

This rearrangement joins TRBV6-4 to TRBJ2-3; 7 bases are a match to TRBD2. Losses at the gene ends were 0 bases for V and 3 bases for J; bases not matched to a gene: 0. The CDR3 covers 14 residues. Germline CDR1 and CDR2: MRHNA and SNTAGT. This chain's CDR3 is CASSDSRGTDTQYF. CDR3 DNA sequence: TGTGCCAGCAGTGACTCGCGGGGGACAGATACGCAGTATTTT.

The gene calls are TRBV23-1 and TRBJ2-7, with 7 nucleotides matching TRBD2. TRBV23-1 belongs to the ORF category, with a function that is uncertain. This CDR3 has 15 amino acids. The V gene end was trimmed by 0 bases and the J gene end by 0 bases; junction bases not matched to a gene: 2. The CDR3 protein is CASSQSGGSSYEQYF. The CDR3 DNA reads TGCGCCAGCAGTCAATCGGGCGGGAGCTCCTACGAGCAGTACTTC.

The V gene is TRBV11-3, the J gene TRBJ2-3; D not certain. V lost 6 bases and J 3 bases, leaving 13 bases between the germline ends. CDR1 and CDR2 from the germline V gene are SGHNT and YENEEA. This CDR3 region has 14 residues. The CDR3 here is CASSPRGNTDTQYF. DNA for the CDR3: TGTGCCAGCAGTCCACGCGGCAATACAGATACGCAGTATTTT.

V is TRBV2 and J is TRBJ1-1; a possible D gene is TRBD1 (6 bases). Germline CDR1 is SNHLY and CDR2 is FYNNEI. The length of the CDR3 is 14 residues. Trimming removed 7 bases at V and 5 bases at J, with 17 bases between. CDR3 sequence (DNA): TGTGCCAGCATAGCGCAGGGGCTTAGGACTGAAGCTTTCTTT. Translation gives CASIAQGLRTEAFF.

The rearrangement uses TRBV28 and TRBJ2-7; 12 nucleotides match TRBD2. This CDR3 region has 17 residues. V lost 2 bases, J lost 5 bases, and 10 bases stayed unmatched. Germline lookup yields CDR1 MDHEN and CDR2 SYDVKM. This chain's CDR3 is CASSLPTSGRTAHEQYF. The CDR3 coding sequence is TGTGCCAGCAGTTTACCGACTAGCGGGAGAACAGCCCACGAGCAGTACTTC.

This clone has just one count. The chain combines TRBV6-1 with TRBJ2-1, with D possibly being TRBD1 (6 bases). CDR3 length equals 15 residues. Trimming took 7 bases from V and 4 from J, leaving 17 bases between them. Germline V CDR1 and CDR2: MNHNS, SASEGT. The CDR3 region is CASNTGQGVYNEQFF. For the CDR3, the DNA is TGTGCCAGCAATACAGGGCAAGGGGTTTACAATGAGCAGTTCTTC.

The genes are TRBV13 and TRBJ2-7, with 10 bases aligning to TRBD2. J gave up 7 bases and V 2 bases, and 2 bases lay outside the gene matches. There are 13 residues in the CDR3. CDR1 and CDR2 (germline): PRHDT, FYEKMQ (reference sequence). The DNA of the CDR3 is TGTGCCAGCAGCTTACTACTAGCGGGGGAGCAGTACTTC. This encodes CASSLLLAGEQYF.

The chain joins TRBV20-1 to TRBJ2-7; D tentatively reads TRBD1 or TRBD2 (5 bases each). The V gene lost 5 bases and the J gene lost 3 bases, with 8 bases spanning the gap. The CDR3 is 11 residues long. The germline CDR1 and CDR2 sequences are DFQATT and SNEGSKA (reference sequence). CDR3 nucleotide sequence: TGCAGTGCTGGGGACGTCTACGAGCAGTACTTC. Its translation: CSAGDVYEQYF.

CDR3: CASSPFDPSKQYF. In DNA, the CDR3 is TGTGCCAGCAGTCCATTCGACCCATCGAAGCAGTACTTC. The chain uses TRBV27 and TRBJ2-7; D not resolved. V lost 5 bases and J 8 bases, leaving 16 bases between the germline ends. CDR1 MNHEY and CDR2 SMNVEV come from the germline V gene (reference sequence). There are 13 residues in the CDR3.

This chain joins TRBV7-6 and TRBJ2-6, with D unclear. V was trimmed by 3 bases and J by 0 bases, leaving 12 bases between them. Germline V lookup: CDR1 SGHVS, CDR2 FNYEAQ. CDR3 length: 17 amino acids. Written as DNA, the CDR3 is TGTGCCAGCAGCTTGCTCCTAATGGGCTCTGGGGCCAACGTCCTGACTTTC. The encoded protein is CASSLLLMGSGANVLTF.

V gene TRBV4-1 combines with J gene TRBJ2-7; D tentatively fits TRBD1 or TRBD2 (6 bases each). Trimming cost V 1 base and J 6 bases, with 19 bases left between them. The CDR3 is 16 amino acids. Germline values: CDR1 MGHRA, CDR2 YSYEKL. The DNA of the CDR3 is TGCGCCAGCAGCCAAGTGTTGGGGGGCATAACCCCCGAGCAGTACTTC. Protein product: CASSQVLGGITPEQYF.

The V call is TRBV2, the J call TRBJ1-1; D is unclear. This CDR3 spans 13 amino acids. Germline assignment: CDR1 SNHLY and CDR2 FYNNEI. Between the trimmed V and J ends, which lost 6 bases and 3 bases, there was a span of 11 bases. CDR3 protein: CASSRRVDTEAFF. The CDR3 DNA is TGTGCCAGCAGCAGGCGGGTAGACACTGAAGCTTTCTTT.

The chain employs TRBV6-1 and TRBJ1-5; D ambiguous. The length of the CDR3 is 15 residues. V was cut by 1 base and J by 0 bases, with 7 bases left in between. Germline-derived CDR1 and CDR2 are MNHNS and SASEGT. CDR3 residues: CASSEDPASNQPQHF. The CDR3 DNA is TGTGCCAGCAGTGAAGACCCTGCTAGCAATCAGCCCCAGCATTTT.

This clone was seen a single time. The chain has TRBV21-1 and TRBJ2-7. TRBV21-1 is marked as a pseudogene. CDR3 length: 11 residues. CDR3 amino acids: CASSRVCEQYF. The CDR3 nucleotides are TGTGCCAGCAGCAGGGTTTGCGAGCAGTACTTC.

The chain carries TRBV7-9 and TRBJ1-2; 9 nucleotides agree with TRBD1. Germline V lookup: CDR1 SEHNR, CDR2 FQNEAQ (reference sequence). The junction had 2 bases not matched to a gene; V was cut back by 5 bases and J by 7 bases. There are 12 residues in the CDR3. For the CDR3, the DNA is TGTGCCAGCAGCCCGGACAGGGGTGGCTACACCTTC. It encodes CASSPDRGGYTF.